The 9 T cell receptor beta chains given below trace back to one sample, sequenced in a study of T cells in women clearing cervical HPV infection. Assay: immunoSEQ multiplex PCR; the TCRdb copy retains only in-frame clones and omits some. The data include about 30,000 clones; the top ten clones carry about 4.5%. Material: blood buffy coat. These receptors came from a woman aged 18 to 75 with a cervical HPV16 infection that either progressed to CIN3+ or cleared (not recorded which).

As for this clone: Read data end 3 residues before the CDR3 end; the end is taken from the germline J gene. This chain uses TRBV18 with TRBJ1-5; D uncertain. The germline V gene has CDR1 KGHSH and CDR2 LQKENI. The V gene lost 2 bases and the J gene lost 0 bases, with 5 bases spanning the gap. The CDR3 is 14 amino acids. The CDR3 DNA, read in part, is TGTGCCAGCTCACCAGGCCTTAGCAATCAGCCC. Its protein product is CASSPGLSNQP. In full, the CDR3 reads CASSPGLSNQPQHF.

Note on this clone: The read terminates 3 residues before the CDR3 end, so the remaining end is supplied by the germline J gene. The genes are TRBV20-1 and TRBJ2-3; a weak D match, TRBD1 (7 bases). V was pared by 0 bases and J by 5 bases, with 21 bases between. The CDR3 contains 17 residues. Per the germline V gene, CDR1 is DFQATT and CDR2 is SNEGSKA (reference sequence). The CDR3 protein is CSARDGGARQGVDTQYF. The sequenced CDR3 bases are TGCAGTGCTAGAGATGGAGGGGCTCGCCAGGGGGTAGATACG.

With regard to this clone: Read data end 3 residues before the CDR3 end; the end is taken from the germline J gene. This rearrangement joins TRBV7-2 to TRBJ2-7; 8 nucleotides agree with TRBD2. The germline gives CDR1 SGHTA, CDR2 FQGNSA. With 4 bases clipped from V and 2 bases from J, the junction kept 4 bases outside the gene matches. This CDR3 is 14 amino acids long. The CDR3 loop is CASSSTSGAYEQYF. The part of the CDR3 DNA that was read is TGTGCCAGCAGCTCTACTAGCGGTGCCTACGAG.

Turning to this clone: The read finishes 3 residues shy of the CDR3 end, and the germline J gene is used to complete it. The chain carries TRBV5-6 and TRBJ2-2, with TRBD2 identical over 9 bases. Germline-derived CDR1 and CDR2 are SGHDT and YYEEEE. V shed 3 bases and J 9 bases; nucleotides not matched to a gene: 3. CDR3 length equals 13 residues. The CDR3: CASSSSGGRELFF. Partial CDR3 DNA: TGTGCCAGCAGCTCCAGCGGGGGGCGGGAG.

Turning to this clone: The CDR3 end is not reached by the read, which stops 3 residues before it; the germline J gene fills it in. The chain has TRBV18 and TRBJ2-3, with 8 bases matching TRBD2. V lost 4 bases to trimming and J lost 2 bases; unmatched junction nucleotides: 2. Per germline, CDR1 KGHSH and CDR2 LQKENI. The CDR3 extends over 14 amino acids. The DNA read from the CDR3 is TGTGCCAGCTCACTTAGCGGGGCCACAGATACG. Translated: CASSLSGATDT. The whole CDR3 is CASSLSGATDTQYF.

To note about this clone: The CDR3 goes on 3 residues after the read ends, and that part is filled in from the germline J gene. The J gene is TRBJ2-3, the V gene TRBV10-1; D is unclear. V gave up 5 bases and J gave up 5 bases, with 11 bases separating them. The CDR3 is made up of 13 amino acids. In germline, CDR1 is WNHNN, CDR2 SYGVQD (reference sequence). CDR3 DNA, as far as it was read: TGCGCCAGCAGTAGAACGTCCAGAGATACG. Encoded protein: CASSRTSRDT. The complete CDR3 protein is CASSRTSRDTQYF.

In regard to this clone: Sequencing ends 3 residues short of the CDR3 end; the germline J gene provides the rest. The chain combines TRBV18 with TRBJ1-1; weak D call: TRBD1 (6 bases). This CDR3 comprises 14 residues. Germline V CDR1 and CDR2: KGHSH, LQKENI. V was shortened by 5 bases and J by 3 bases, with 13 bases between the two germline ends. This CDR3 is CASSKDSLDTEAFF. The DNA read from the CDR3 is TGTGCCAGCTCAAAGGACAGCCTGGACACTGAA.

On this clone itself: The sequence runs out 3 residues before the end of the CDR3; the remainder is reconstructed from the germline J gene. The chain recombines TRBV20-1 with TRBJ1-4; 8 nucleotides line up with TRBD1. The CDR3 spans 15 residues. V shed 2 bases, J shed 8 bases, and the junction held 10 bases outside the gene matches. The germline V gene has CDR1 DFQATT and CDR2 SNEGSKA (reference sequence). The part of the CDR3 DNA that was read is TGCAGTGCTAGAACGGACCACCGGGACAGGGAAAAA. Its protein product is CSARTDHRDREK. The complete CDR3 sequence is CSARTDHRDREKLFF.

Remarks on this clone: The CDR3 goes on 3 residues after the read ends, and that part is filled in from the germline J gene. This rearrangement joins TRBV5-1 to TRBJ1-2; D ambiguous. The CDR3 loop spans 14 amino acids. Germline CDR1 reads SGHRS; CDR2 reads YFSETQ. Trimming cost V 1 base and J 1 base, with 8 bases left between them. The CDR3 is CASSLHEGNYGYTF. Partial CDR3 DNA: TGCGCCAGCAGCTTGCATGAGGGTAACTATGGC. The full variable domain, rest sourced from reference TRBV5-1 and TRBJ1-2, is KAGVTQTPRYLIKTRGQQVTLSCSPISGHRSVSWYQQTPGQGLQFLFEYFSETQRNKGNFPGRFSGRQFSNSRSEMNVSTLELGDSALYLCASSLHEGNYGYTFGSGTRLTVV.